This entry describes one T cell receptor beta chain. This clonotype appeared many times. Which antigen it targets is not known. One base away there is no much larger clone; base qualities are not given. In the ophthalmopathy patients, disease was moderately to severely active, with a Clinical Activity Score of 3 or more, a NOSPECS grade of 4 or more, and a duration of less than 3 months. Patients with uncontrolled infections, other autoimmune diseases, pregnancy or lactation were excluded. Clinical symptoms, serum thyroxine and TRAb, thyroid ultrasound, and orbital computed tomography formed the basis for the diagnoses. PBMCs were isolated from about 10 ml of fresh peripheral blood by Ficoll-Paque density gradient centrifugation. Total RNA was extracted using Trizol reagent, and RNA quality was assessed on an Agilent 2100 Bioanalyzer. The entry originates in a study of T cells in Graves' hyperthyroidism and ophthalmopathy (dated by TCRdb to the late 2010s). Regarding the study in general: Peripheral blood was sampled at the time of initial diagnosis, prior to any treatment. To identify distinguishing TCR V-J signatures, a discovery cohort of about a hundred patients was used, comprising 40 to 45 with Graves' ophthalmopathy and approximately 58 with stable Graves' hyperthyroidism. After sampling, hyperthyroidism patients received methimazole starting at 30 mg daily, and ophthalmopathy patients received high-dose intravenous methylprednisolone. Whether ophthalmopathy could be predicted prospectively was tested in an independent validation cohort made up of approximately 19 hyperthyroidism patients plus 17 patients who later progressed to ophthalmopathy. The paper reports TCR Vbeta CDR3 sequencing of roughly 140 peripheral blood samples: some 44 ophthalmopathy, roughly 80 hyperthyroidism and 17 progressor patients. For training and testing, the 100 or so patients in the discovery cohort were randomly divided in a 7:3 ratio. In several Graves' hyperthyroidism patients, the study also compared T-cell repertoires from thyroid tissue with T-cell repertoires from blood. Overall results and qualifications from the work: In cross-validation, a model built on a 13 V-J signature told ophthalmopathy apart from stable hyperthyroidism with approximately 91% sensitivity and around 83% specificity, and in testing the same model reached 80%/75%. Most expanded thyroid clonotypes (frequency above 0.001) were also found in blood, which suggests that blood repertoires may mirror thyroid immune responses. In validation, progression to ophthalmopathy was predicted by the model with nearly 71% sensitivity and under 85% specificity, a median of roughly 6.4 months before onset. No statistical method was used to set the sample size in advance, and investigators knew the group allocation.

The TCR beta CDR3 regions were amplified from the RNA transcripts. The TCR CDR3 was subjected to a first round of RT-PCR using the HTBI primer set and the Qiagen OneStep RT-PCR kit. The libraries were constructed in a second round of multiplex PCR and then size-selected and purified. Paired-end sequencing of the libraries was performed with 100 bp reads on an Illumina HiSeq2000. In the source study's methods: SOAPnuke was used to process the raw data, removing reads that contained adapters or uncalled bases, had a mean Phred below 15, or lacked an exact match to the constant primer or identifier. High-quality paired reads were merged with COPE v1.2.5, and unique nucleotide sequences were defined as clonotypes. Clonotypes were aligned to IMGT TRBV, TRBD and TRBJ reference segments using MiTCR v1.1. The analysis included only V-J combinations with a frequency above 0.0001, which together covered around 99% of the repertoires. A TCS score was defined as the ratio of F50 (clonal expansion) to E x V (chaos), with BLOSUM62-based TCRdist applied between CDR3 peptides within each V-J. Welch's t-statistics and random forest reduced approximately 520 V-J features to fewer than 15, which were used in a naive Bayes classifier (R e1071). Clones were called with MiXCR by TCRdb after fastp trimmed the public reads at Q25, and only in-frame beta chains were retained. Every CDR3 protein is listed once, alongside the most common genes and DNA of its rows. TCRdb's processing, not the authors', yielded these V and J calls. Counted in this sample were some 570,000 distinct CDR3 sequences; approximately 15% of them appeared once. The ten largest make up approximately 6.4% of the sample.

Trimming at the junction amounts to 2 bases on V and 9 bases on J, and the germline ends lie 14 bases apart. The CDR3 holds 13 amino acids from the cysteine to the phenylalanine. Only CDR3 DNA is held: 39 bases, read in frame from base 1. Looking up the germline V gene (reference sequence) yields CDR1 GTSNPN and CDR2 SVGIG. The sequenced sample was blood. This receptor chain uses TRBV30 and TRBJ2-1; TRBD2 might be the D gene, on 5 matching bases. The origin of this receptor is a woman between 18 and 29 years old with Graves' ophthalmopathy. The CDR3 reads as follows: CAWSHGLLSEQFF. The DNA sequence follows: TGTGCCTGGAGTCACGGACTCCTGAGTGAGCAGTTCTTC.